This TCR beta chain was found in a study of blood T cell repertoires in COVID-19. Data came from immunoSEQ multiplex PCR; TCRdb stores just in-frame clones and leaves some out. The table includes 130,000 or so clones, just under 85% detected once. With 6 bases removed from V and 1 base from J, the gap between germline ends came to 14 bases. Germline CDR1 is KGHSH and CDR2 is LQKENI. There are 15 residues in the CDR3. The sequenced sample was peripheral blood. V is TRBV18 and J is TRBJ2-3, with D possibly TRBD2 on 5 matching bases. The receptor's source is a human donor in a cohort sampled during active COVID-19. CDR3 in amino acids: CASSAEGLGTDTQYF. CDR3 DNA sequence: TGTGCCAGCTCTGCCGAGGGTTTGGGCACAGATACGCAGTATTTT.